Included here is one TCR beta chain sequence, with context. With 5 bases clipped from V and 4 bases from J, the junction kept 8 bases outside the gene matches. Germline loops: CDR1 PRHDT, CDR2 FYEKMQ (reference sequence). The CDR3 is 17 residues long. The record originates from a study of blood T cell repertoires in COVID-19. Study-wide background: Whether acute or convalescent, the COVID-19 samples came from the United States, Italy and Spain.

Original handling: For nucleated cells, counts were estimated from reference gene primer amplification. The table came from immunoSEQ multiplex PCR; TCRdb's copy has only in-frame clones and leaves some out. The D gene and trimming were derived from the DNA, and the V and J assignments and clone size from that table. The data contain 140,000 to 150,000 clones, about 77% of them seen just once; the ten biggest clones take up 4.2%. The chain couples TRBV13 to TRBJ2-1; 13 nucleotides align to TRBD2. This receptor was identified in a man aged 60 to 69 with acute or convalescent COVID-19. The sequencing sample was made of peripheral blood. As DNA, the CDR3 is TGTGCCAGCAGCGTTATGACTAGCGGGAGGCTATACAATGAGCAGTTCTTC. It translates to CASSVMTSGRLYNEQFF.